The next 4 T cell receptor beta chains were all read from a single sample in a study of cytomegalovirus exposure and HLA in healthy donors. The PCR ran on 60 Vbeta and 13 Jbeta primers. Assay used: immunoSEQ multiplex PCR; TCRdb lists only in-frame clones, some missing. The sample has 110,000 to 150,000 clones; 80% to 85% are singletons. The sample taken for sequencing was PBMCs. These receptors were taken from a male donor in good health and CMV-seropositive.

Only a few counts were recorded for this clone. This chain uses TRBV6-1 with TRBJ2-3; TRBD2 might be the D (6 bases). Per germline, CDR1 MNHNS and CDR2 SASEGT. Trimming removed 4 bases at V and 3 bases at J, with 11 bases between. This CDR3 spans 14 amino acids. This CDR3 reads CASSGGGATDTQYF. As DNA, the CDR3 is TGTGCCAGCAGTGGTGGCGGGGCTACAGATACGCAGTATTTT.

Remarks on this clone: Other nucleotide sequences from this sample produce the same CDR3. The rearrangement links TRBV7-9 to TRBJ1-2; tentatively, D is TRBD1 (5 bases). Trimming stripped 1 base from V and 8 bases from J, with 11 bases between. Germline-derived CDR1 and CDR2 are SEHNR and FQNEAQ (reference sequence). CDR3 length: 13 amino acids. CDR3 in amino acids: CASSLGQGGGYTF. The DNA for the CDR3 is TGTGCCAGCAGCTTAGGTCAGGGTGGCGGCTACACCTTC. Together with reference TRBV7-9 and TRBJ1-2, the CDR3 gives the full variable domain: DTGVSQNPRHKITKRGQNVTFRCDPISEHNRLYWYRQTLGQGPEFLTYFQNEAQLEKSRLLSDRFSAERPKGSFSTLEIQRTEQGDSAMYLCASSLGQGGGYTFGSGTRLTVV.

The chain carries TRBV6-6 and TRBJ2-1, with 8 bases fitting TRBD2. This CDR3 is 15 amino acids long. Germline lookup yields CDR1 MNHNY and CDR2 SVGAGI (reference sequence). The junction had 3 bases not matched to a gene; V was cut back by 2 bases and J by 3 bases. CDR3 amino acids: CASSYQAGGYNEQFF. The CDR3 DNA reads as TGTGCCAGCAGTTACCAGGCGGGGGGCTACAATGAGCAGTTCTTC.

This rearrangement joins TRBV29-1 to TRBJ1-1, with 9 bases identical to TRBD1. The CDR3 extends over 12 amino acids. Germline V CDR1 and CDR2: SQVTM, ANQGSEA. V shed 4 bases, J shed 5 bases, and the junction held 2 bases outside the gene matches. The CDR3 loop is CSVGQGDTEAFF. The CDR3 region has the DNA TGCAGCGTTGGACAGGGGGATACTGAAGCTTTCTTT.